These 19 T cell receptor beta chains were sequenced from one sample in a study of cytomegalovirus exposure and HLA in healthy donors. In the PCR, 60 Vbeta and 13 Jbeta primers were used. Using immunoSEQ multiplex PCR, the repertoire was profiled, and TCRdb retains in-frame clones only, with some absent. Of around 65,000 clones listed, 85% are singletons. Sequencing used PBMCs. The receptors derive from a female donor in good health and CMV-seronegative.

J is TRBJ2-2 and V is TRBV11-2, with D unclear. V was clipped by 1 base and J by 6 bases, with 3 bases between them. Germline CDR1 is SGHAT and CDR2 is FQNNGV. This CDR3 contains 12 residues. The CDR3 nucleotides are TGTGCCAGCAGCTTAGCGTCCGGGGAGCTGTTTTTT. This translates into CASSLASGELFF.

This clone was recorded once. The V gene is TRBV11-2, the J gene TRBJ2-5; TRBD2 might be the D (5 bases). Judging by the DNA end, TRBJ2-7 fits better; the J call may be wrong. The germline V gene has CDR1 SGHAT and CDR2 FQNNGV. The CDR3 is made up of 13 amino acids. CDR3 sequence reads: CASSPGGTYEQYF. DNA of the CDR3: TGTGCCAGCAGCCCCGGAGGCACCTACGAGCAGTACTTC.

V usage is TRBV7-2 and J usage is TRBJ2-1, with a weak D call TRBD2 (5 bases). Trimming removed 1 base at V and 3 bases at J, with 10 bases between. Germline lookup yields CDR1 SGHTA and CDR2 FQGNSA. The CDR3 length is 15 residues. As DNA, the CDR3 is TGTGCCAGCAGCTTAGACGGGGAGCGCTACAATGAGCAGTTCTTC. It translates to CASSLDGERYNEQFF. The full variable domain, rest sourced from reference TRBV7-2 and TRBJ2-1, is GAGVSQSPSNKVTEKGKDVELRCDPISGHTALYWYRQSLGQGLEFLIYFQGNSAPDKSGLPSDRFSAERTGGSVSTLTIQRTQQEDSAVYLCASSLDGERYNEQFFGPGTRLTVL.

Only one count was recorded for this clone. The chain links TRBV7-9 to TRBJ1-6; 8 nucleotides agree with TRBD1. There are 14 residues in the CDR3. V dropped 7 bases and J dropped 7; count of bases not matched to a gene: 6. Germline CDR1 SEHNR, CDR2 FQNEAQ (reference sequence). The CDR3 DNA is TGTGCCAGCAACCCGACAGGGGCAAATTCACCCCTCCACTTT. Translating gives CASNPTGANSPLHF. The variable domain in full, completed from reference TRBV7-9 and TRBJ1-6, reads DTGVSQNPRHKITKRGQNVTFRCDPISEHNRLYWYRQTLGQGPEFLTYFQNEAQLEKSRLLSDRFSAERPKGSFSTLEIQRTEQGDSAMYLCASNPTGANSPLHFGNGTRLTVT.

The chain combines TRBV11-1 with TRBJ2-7, with 10 positions matching TRBD1. Germline trimming cut 5 bases from V and 7 bases from J; bases unmatched to any gene: 8. The CDR3 contains 14 residues. Germline CDR1 is SGHAT and CDR2 is FQDESV (reference sequence). The CDR3: CASSPPGTGVEQYF. The DNA for the CDR3 is TGTGCCAGCAGCCCTCCCGGGACAGGGGTGGAGCAGTACTTC.

This rearrangement joins TRBV27 to TRBJ2-3, with 7 positions matching TRBD2. This CDR3 spans 14 amino acids. Germline CDR1 and CDR2: MNHEY and SMNVEV (reference sequence). The ends lost 3 bases at V and 3 bases at J; junction bases unmatched: 3. The CDR3 is CASSFLAATDTQYF. In DNA form, the CDR3 reads TGTGCCAGCAGTTTCCTAGCGGCAACAGATACGCAGTATTTT.

This chain connects TRBV29-1 to TRBJ1-2, with 7 positions matching TRBD1. V was clipped by 1 base and J by 8 bases; unmatched bases: 4. CDR3 length equals 12 residues. CDR1 and CDR2 (germline): SQVTM, ANQGSEA. Here the CDR3 reads CSVEGQGVGYTF. In nucleotides, the CDR3 is TGCAGCGTTGAAGGACAGGGCGTGGGCTACACCTTC.

The chain uses TRBV30 and TRBJ2-2; D is perhaps TRBD2 (5 bases). The V and J ends lost 2 bases and 8 bases respectively, with 18 bases between them. CDR3 length: 15 amino acids. The germline gives CDR1 GTSNPN, CDR2 SVGIG (reference sequence). Here the CDR3 reads CAWSISDGVYGELFF. The CDR3 DNA reads as TGTGCCTGGAGTATATCGGACGGGGTATATGGGGAGCTGTTTTTT. Combining the CDR3 with reference TRBV30 and TRBJ2-2 gives the whole variable domain SQTIHQWPATLVQPVGSPLSLECTVEGTSNPNLYWYRQAAGRGLQLLFYSVGIGQISSEVPQNLSASRPQDRQFILSSKKLLLSDSGFYLCAWSISDGVYGELFFGEGSRLTVL.

This chain uses TRBV11-1 with TRBJ2-2, with TRBD1 identical over 9 bases. Trimming cost V 4 bases and J 8 bases; bases outside gene matches: 14. Germline V gives CDR1 SGHAT, CDR2 FQDESV (reference sequence). The CDR3 covers 17 residues. CDR3 loop: CASSYAEGTGRFGELFF. The CDR3 region has the DNA TGTGCCAGCAGCTACGCGGAAGGGACAGGGCGATTTGGGGAGCTGTTTTTT.

This chain uses TRBV29-1 with TRBJ2-7; TRBD2 aligns across 11 bases. The CDR3 covers 13 residues. CDR1 is SQVTM, CDR2 ANQGSEA, per germline. Unmatched junction bases numbered 1, after V lost 3 bases and J lost 3 bases. DNA of the CDR3: TGCAGCGTTGATGGACTAGCGGGCTACGAGCAGTACTTC. This sequence encodes CSVDGLAGYEQYF.

The J gene is TRBJ1-1, the V gene TRBV7-9; D gene unclear. Trimming took 5 bases from V and 1 from J, leaving 14 bases between them. Germline values: CDR1 SEHNR, CDR2 FQNEAQ (reference sequence). This CDR3 region has 15 residues. DNA for the CDR3: TGTGCCAGCAGCCCCCTTACGAGGGAGAACACTGAAGCTTTCTTT. Residues: CASSPLTRENTEAFF.

V and J are TRBV19 and TRBJ1-2; 8 bases fit TRBD1. Unmatched junction bases numbered 16, after V lost 4 bases and J lost 0 bases. From germline, CDR1 is LNHDA and CDR2 SQIVND (reference sequence). The CDR3 consists of 19 residues. The CDR3 sequence: CASSSWFGDRTFANYGYTF. The CDR3 nucleotides read TGTGCCAGTAGTAGCTGGTTTGGGGACAGGACGTTTGCTAACTATGGCTACACCTTC.

The J gene is TRBJ1-2, the V gene TRBV12-2; TRBD1 was called by the table and not checked on the DNA. TRBV12-2 counts as a pseudogene. The CDR3 sequence is 16 residues long. CDR3 sequence reads: CASRPPGDRGLNGYTF. CDR3 DNA sequence: TGTGCAAGTCGCCCCCCCGGGGACAGGGGGCTGAATGGCTACACCTTC.

The rearrangement joins TRBV6-5 to TRBJ2-7; D is ambiguous. Per germline, CDR1 MNHEY and CDR2 SVGAGI. Trimming removed 2 bases from V and 7 bases from J, with 21 bases in between. The CDR3 consists of 16 residues. The chain's CDR3 is CASSYQPPPSTAEQYF. The CDR3 region has the DNA TGTGCCAGCAGTTACCAACCCCCACCCTCCACAGCTGAGCAGTACTTC.

This clone was seen a few times. J is TRBJ2-1 and V is TRBV28; a weak D match, TRBD2 (6 bases). V lost 7 bases to trimming and J lost 2 bases, with 15 bases between them. This CDR3 has 15 residues. Germline values: CDR1 MDHEN, CDR2 SYDVKM. CDR3 coding DNA: TGTGCCAGCATCTGGGGGGACCGAGCCTACAATGAGCAGTTCTTC. Translating it yields CASIWGDRAYNEQFF.

A single count supports this clone. The chain couples TRBV5-1 to TRBJ2-3; a weak D match, TRBD1 (6 bases). This CDR3 is 14 amino acids long. CDR1 and CDR2 from the germline V gene are SGHRS and YFSETQ. Trimming shortened V by 8 bases and J by 0 bases, and 13 bases separated the two germline ends. CDR3: CASKQGTSTDTQYF. The DNA for the CDR3 is TGCGCCAGTAAACAGGGCACTAGCACAGATACGCAGTATTTT.

The rearrangement links TRBV19 to TRBJ1-3; tentative D call: TRBD1 (6 bases). The CDR3 consists of 17 residues. V was cut by 5 bases and J by 0 bases, with 17 bases left in between. Germline assignment: CDR1 LNHDA and CDR2 SQIVND (reference sequence). This CDR3 is CASSLVDRPISGNTIYF. CDR3 DNA sequence: TGTGCCAGTAGTCTCGTTGACAGGCCGATCTCTGGAAACACCATATATTTT.

The chain recombines TRBV28 with TRBJ1-1; 9 nucleotides agree with TRBD1. The CDR3 is 16 residues long. Trimming at V came to 4 bases and at J to 4 bases, leaving 10 bases not matched to a gene. CDR1 MDHEN and CDR2 SYDVKM come from the germline V gene. Here the CDR3 reads CASSSPPGQGVTEAFF. The CDR3 bases are TGTGCCAGCAGTTCCCCCCCGGGACAGGGAGTCACTGAAGCTTTCTTT.

The CDR3 region is CASSQQGNSGNTIYF. CDR3 sequence (DNA): TGTGCCAGCAGCCAACAGGGGAACTCTGGAAACACCATATATTTT. This chain links TRBV2 with TRBJ1-3; 7 positions agree with TRBD1. Losses at the gene ends were 6 bases for V and 0 bases for J; bases not matched to a gene: 5. The CDR3 contains 15 residues. Germline CDR1 reads SNHLY; CDR2 reads FYNNEI.